Sequencing of this T cell receptor beta chain was carried out in a study of cytotoxic CD8 clonotypes in ibrutinib-treated CLL. Germline CDR1 SEHNR, CDR2 FQNEAQ (reference sequence). The CDR3 runs 14 residues. V was cut by 1 base and J by 6 bases, with 10 bases left in between. Study-level points and caveats: Clonality correlated strongly with circulating CD8+ T cells and exceeded age-matched healthy donors at baseline.

Investigators sought sequencing depths of between 1 in 200,000 and 1 in 1 million T cells. Measured with immunoSEQ multiplex PCR; TCRdb has only the in-frame clones, and not every one. Found here are more than 200,000 clones, roughly 74% of them singletons; the top ten hold less than 20%. In the case of this clone: Its target is unknown.

The chain combines TRBV7-9 with TRBJ1-5; TRBD1 might be the D (5 bases). The sequence was collected from a human donor with chronic lymphocytic leukemia. Source: PBMCs, taken after 24 months of ibrutinib treatment. The DNA of the CDR3 is TGTGCCAGCAGCTTAGGACAGCAGGGTCAGCCCCAGCATTTT. Protein sequence: CASSLGQQGQPQHF.